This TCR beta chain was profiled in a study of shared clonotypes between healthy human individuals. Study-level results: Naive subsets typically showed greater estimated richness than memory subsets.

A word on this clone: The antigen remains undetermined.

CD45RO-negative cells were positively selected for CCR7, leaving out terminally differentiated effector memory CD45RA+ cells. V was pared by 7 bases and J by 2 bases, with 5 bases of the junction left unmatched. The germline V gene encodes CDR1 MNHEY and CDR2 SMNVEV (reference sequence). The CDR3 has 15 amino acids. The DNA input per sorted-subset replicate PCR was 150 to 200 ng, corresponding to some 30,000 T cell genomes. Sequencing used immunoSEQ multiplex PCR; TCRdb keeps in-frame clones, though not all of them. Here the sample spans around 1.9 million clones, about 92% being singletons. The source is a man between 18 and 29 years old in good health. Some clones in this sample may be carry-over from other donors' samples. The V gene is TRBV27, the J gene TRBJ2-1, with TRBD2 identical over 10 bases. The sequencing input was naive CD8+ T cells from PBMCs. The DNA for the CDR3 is TGTGCCAGCACCTTTAGCGGGAGGACCTACAATGAGCAGTTCTTC. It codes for CASTFSGRTYNEQFF.